This T cell receptor (beta chain) came from a study of cytomegalovirus exposure and HLA in healthy donors. Points from the study as a whole: Subsequent analysis of the 100 to 150 validation repertoires found a tendency for first-cohort TCR clusters to co-occur. The study labeled roughly 160 TCR beta chains cytomegalovirus-associated.

The table came from immunoSEQ multiplex PCR; TCRdb's copy has only in-frame clones and leaves some out. Of 250,000 to 400,000 clones in the sample, roughly 87% were seen once. This CDR3 contains 13 residues. CDR1 and CDR2 from the germline V gene are MNHNS and SASEGT. Trimming left V 2 bases short and J 0 bases short, with 5 bases between. Remarks on this clone: Its antigen remains unknown.

The source material was PBMCs. This sequence originates from a man aged 25 to 40 in good health and CMV-seronegative. The J gene is TRBJ2-7, the V gene TRBV6-1; D is possibly TRBD1 (5 bases). DNA for the CDR3: TGTGCCAGCAGTGAACAGGGCTCCTACGAGCAGTACTTC. Translated, it gives CASSEQGSYEQYF.